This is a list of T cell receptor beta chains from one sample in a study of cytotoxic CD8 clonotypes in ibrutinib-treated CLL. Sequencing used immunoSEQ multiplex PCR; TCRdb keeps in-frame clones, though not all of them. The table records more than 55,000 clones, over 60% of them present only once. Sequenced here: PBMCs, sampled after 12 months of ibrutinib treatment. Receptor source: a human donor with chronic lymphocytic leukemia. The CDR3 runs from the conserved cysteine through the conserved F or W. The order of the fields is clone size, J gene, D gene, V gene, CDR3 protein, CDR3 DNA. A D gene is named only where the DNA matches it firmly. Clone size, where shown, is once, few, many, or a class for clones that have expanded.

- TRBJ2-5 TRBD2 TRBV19 CATGNPSGRKTQYF TGTGCCACCGGAAACCCTAGCGGGAGAAAGACCCAGTACTTC
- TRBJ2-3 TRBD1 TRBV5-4 CASSSSGQGTDTQYF TGTGCCAGCAGCTCCTCGGGACAGGGAACAGATACGCAGTATTTT
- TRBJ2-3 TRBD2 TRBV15 CATSTRAGGVGYTQYF TGTGCCACCAGCACTCGAGCGGGAGGTGTGGGATATACGCAGTATTTT
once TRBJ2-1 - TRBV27 CASSFGQGNEQFF TGTGCCAGCAGTTTTGGTCAGGGCAATGAGCAGTTCTTC
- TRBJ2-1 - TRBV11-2 CASSLASSYNEQFF TGTGCCAGCAGCTTAGCGAGCTCCTACAATGAGCAGTTCTTC
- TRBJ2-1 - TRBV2 CASSDLRGHNEQFF TGTGCCAGCAGTGATCTGCGGGGGCACAATGAGCAGTTCTTC
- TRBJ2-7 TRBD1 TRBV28 CASSPPGTGYYEQYF TGTGCCAGCAGTCCCCCCGGGACAGGGTACTACGAGCAGTACTTC
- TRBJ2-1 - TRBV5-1 CASSEYIIPGFDEQFF TGCGCCAGCAGCGAATATATAATACCCGGGTTTGATGAGCAGTTCTTC
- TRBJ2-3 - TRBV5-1 CASSLDDSPDTQYF TGCGCCAGCAGCTTGGATGACTCCCCAGATACGCAGTATTTT
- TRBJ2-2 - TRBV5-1 CASRNLPDGELFF TGCGCCAGCAGGAACCTGCCCGACGGGGAGCTGTTTTTT
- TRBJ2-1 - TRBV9 CASSALDEQFF TGTGCCAGCAGCGCCCTGGATGAGCAGTTCTTC
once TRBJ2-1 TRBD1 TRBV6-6 CASSPGTGGPRAQFF TGTGCCAGCAGCCCCGGGACAGGGGGCCCTAGGGCGCAGTTCTTC
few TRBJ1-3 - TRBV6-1 CASSSDLWSGNTIYF TGTGCCAGCAGTTCTGACTTATGGTCTGGAAACACCATATATTTT
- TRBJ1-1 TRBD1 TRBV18 CASSPIGQGNAEAFF TGTGCCAGCTCACCAATTGGACAGGGTAACGCTGAAGCTTTCTTT
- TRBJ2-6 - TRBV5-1 CASSLDRAGANVLTF TGCGCCAGCAGCTTGGACAGGGCTGGGGCCAACGTCCTGACTTTC